This entry is about one TCR beta chain. Its matching antigen is unknown. These data originate in a study of chemoradiotherapy in HPV16-positive cancers. Study results and limitations: During treatment, candidate HPV-specific clones and E7-related motifs expanded in tumor. Only a couple of HPV16-positive patients supplied the functional HPV-specificity definition. Better recurrence-free survival went with HPV-responsive T-cell expansion in HPV16-positive patients.

The repertoire was sequenced with immunoSEQ multiplex PCR; TCRdb's copy has only in-frame clones and lacks some. Seen here are 7,500 to 9,000 clones, nearly 90% observed once, and the top ten hold about 3.5%. The receptor's source is a human donor with HPV-associated anogenital cancer. The input for sequencing was tumor tissue, taken from a patient who underwent chemoradiotherapy.

For the CDR3, the DNA is TGTGCCGGTCGTGAACAGGGTACGCCTGAAGCTTTCTTT. Protein: CAGREQGTPEAFF. The genes are TRBV6-1 and TRBJ1-1; possible D gene TRBD1, 6 bases. Germline loops: CDR1 MNHNS, CDR2 SASEGT. V gave up 11 bases and J gave up 6 bases, with 19 bases separating them. CDR3 size: 13 residues.